This T cell receptor beta chain stems from a study of T-cell memory formation after mild COVID-19. Looking at the study overall: TCR clusters showed largely donor specificity. Whole-study findings and limits: The SARS-CoV-2 specificity of second-wave clones reaching peak at day 37 remained unverified. While clones contracting from day 15 to 85 were balanced between CD4 and CD8, later expanders leaned CD4+.

Constant-segment primers were used for 5'RACE, and the resulting TCR alpha and TCR beta cDNA libraries carried sample barcodes and UMIs. One entry per CDR3 protein results from TCRdb running MiXCR on the 5' RACE reads. The table has 530,000 or so distinct CDR3 sequences, around 16% seen once. Turning to this clonotype: Antigen unknown.

The receptor was derived from an adult woman who had mild COVID-19 (a few samples of this study predate the infection). Cell type and time point are not known. Sequencing input: PBMCs or a T cell subset sorted from them (not recorded which).

The CDR3 DNA sequence: TGTGCCAGCAGCCCTTACGGGGGGACTAACACAGATACGCAGTATTTT. This sequence encodes CASSPYGGTNTDTQYF. This chain joins TRBV7-3 and TRBJ2-3, with TRBD2 matching 7 bases. Per the germline V gene, CDR1 is SGHTA and CDR2 is FQGTGA. The length of the CDR3 is 16 residues. V was clipped by 5 bases and J by 2 bases; unmatched bases: 10.